This T cell receptor beta chain emerged from a study of CD8 T cells in Susac syndrome. Study at large: Patients with Susac syndrome were therapy-naive, on corticosteroids, or on intravenous immunoglobulin alone at blood draw.

cDNA came from roughly 0.53 to 1 ug RNA primed by random hexamers. TCRdb processed the immunoSEQ multiplex PCR reads anew with MiXCR; each CDR3 protein has one entry. The sample has tens of thousands of distinct CDR3 sequences; 93% are singletons. On this clonotype itself: Its specificity is not known.

From blood CD8+ and CD4+ T cells, the TCR beta chain was sequenced. Patients with Susac syndrome met the recently defined diagnostic criteria for definite or probable disease. Findings and caveats of the study: The CD4+ T cell repertoires, which came from Susac syndrome patients, showed no sign of clonal expansion.

The specimen was CD4+ T cells from PBMCs. The source of this sequence is a human donor with Susac syndrome.

CDR3 in DNA: TGCAGTGCTCCCCGCTGGGGCGGCGAGCAGTTCTTC. Protein product: CSAPRWGGEQFF. The chain has TRBV20-1 and TRBJ2-1, with D possibly being TRBD1 (5 bases). The germline V and J ends were trimmed by 5 bases and 10 bases, with 15 bases remaining between them. The CDR3 totals 12 residues. Germline values: CDR1 DFQATT, CDR2 SNEGSKA (reference sequence).